This T cell receptor beta chain was sequenced in a study of post-analysis software for immune sequencing data. The study's findings and limits: Relative to controls, patients had roughly five TRBV segments at higher frequency, with TRBV5-6, TRBV5-1 and TRBV20-1 among these.

This clonotype occurred a few times. What it recognizes is unknown. The CDR3 consists of 14 residues. The germline CDR1 and CDR2 sequences are LGHNA and YNFKEQ. The V end was cut by 6 bases, the J end by 1 base, with 13 bases between. cDNA libraries of TCR beta carried unique molecular identifiers. The T cell input of about 0.9 to 10 million gave around 540,000 cDNA molecules. TCRdb itself ran the PCR reads through MiXCR, one entry per CDR3 protein. The sample records hundreds of thousands of distinct CDR3 sequences, 25% to 30% being singletons. This chain uses TRBV4-2 with TRBJ2-7; possibly TRBD2 for D (6 bases). Sequenced sample: blood. This receptor was identified in a girl aged 10-17 years with multiple sclerosis. The CDR3 is CASSPGGMSYEQYF. CDR3 nucleotide sequence: TGTGCCAGCAGTCCCGGCGGGATGTCCTACGAGCAGTACTTC.